Listed below are T cell receptor beta chains from one sample, sequenced in a study of T cells in Graves' hyperthyroidism and ophthalmopathy. TCRdb independently ran MiXCR on the multiplex PCR reads; one entry per CDR3 protein. The table includes over 350,000 distinct CDR3 sequences, approximately 15% detected once. Sample: blood. Source of these receptors: a man aged 18 to 29 with Graves' ophthalmopathy. Each CDR3 is given with its conserved first and last residue. The D gene is left open where the match is weak. For some rows the clone size is stated as once, few or many, or as a class when expanded; others skip it.

abundance: NA; len: 11; d_gene: NA; j_gene: TRBJ2-3; v_gene: TRBV6-1; CDR3nt: TGTGCCAGCAGTGTACGCTATACGCAGTATTTT; CDR3aa: CASSVRYTQYF
abundance: few; len: 15; d_gene: NA; j_gene: TRBJ1-6; v_gene: TRBV7-9; CDR3nt: TGTGCCAGCAGCTTATATCGGCAGGGCAATTCACCCCTCCACTTT; CDR3aa: CASSLYRQGNSPLHF
abundance: many; len: 16; d_gene: TRBD2; j_gene: TRBJ2-3; v_gene: TRBV12-3/TRBV12-4; CDR3nt: TGTGCCAGCAGTTCCGGCTGGGCGGGGGGCCCAGTTACGCAGTATTTT; CDR3aa: CASSSGWAGGPVTQYF
abundance: few; len: 15; d_gene: TRBD2; j_gene: TRBJ2-7; v_gene: TRBV18; CDR3nt: TGTGCCAGCTCATTCAAACTAGCGGGAGGTAACGAGCAGTACTTC; CDR3aa: CASSFKLAGGNEQYF
abundance: many; len: 17; d_gene: NA; j_gene: TRBJ2-1; v_gene: TRBV11-3; CDR3nt: TGTGCCAGCAGCTTAGGTGCGGGGAGAAGCTCCTACAATGAGCAGTTCTTC; CDR3aa: CASSLGAGRSSYNEQFF
abundance: many; len: 15; d_gene: TRBD2; j_gene: TRBJ2-3; v_gene: TRBV20-1; CDR3nt: TGCAGTGCTAGAGGACTAGCGGGAGTAACAGATACGCAGTATTTT; CDR3aa: CSARGLAGVTDTQYF
abundance: NA; len: 15; d_gene: TRBD1; j_gene: TRBJ1-3; v_gene: TRBV9; CDR3nt: TGTGCCAGCAGCTCAGGGGGGTTAAAGGGAAACACCATATATTTT; CDR3aa: CASSSGGLKGNTIYF
abundance: many; len: 15; d_gene: NA; j_gene: TRBJ2-3; v_gene: TRBV24-1; CDR3nt: TGTGCCACCAGTGATTATGGCTACGCCACAGATACGCAGTATTTT; CDR3aa: CATSDYGYATDTQYF
abundance: many; len: 15; d_gene: NA; j_gene: TRBJ2-5; v_gene: TRBV7-2; CDR3nt: TGTGCCAGCTCTACCCCCAGCGGGTTTCAAGAGACCCAGTACTTC; CDR3aa: CASSTPSGFQETQYF
abundance: many; len: 15; d_gene: NA; j_gene: TRBJ2-1; v_gene: TRBV3-1; CDR3nt: TGTGCCAGCAGCCGGACAGCGCGCCCCTACAATGAGCAGTTCTTC; CDR3aa: CASSRTARPYNEQFF
abundance: NA; len: 15; d_gene: NA; j_gene: TRBJ1-2; v_gene: TRBV27; CDR3nt: TGTGCCAGCAGCCCCTCTACCGCGAAACGACGTGGCTACACCTTC; CDR3aa: CASSPSTAKRRGYTF
abundance: many; len: 14; d_gene: NA; j_gene: TRBJ2-1; v_gene: TRBV11-2; CDR3nt: TGTGCCAGCAGCCCCTGGGCTGGGGTCAATGAGCAGTTCTTC; CDR3aa: CASSPWAGVNEQFF
abundance: many; len: 16; d_gene: TRBD1; j_gene: TRBJ2-3; v_gene: TRBV18; CDR3nt: TGTGCCAGCTCACCACCCCGGGACAGGGCTACAGATACGCAGTATTTT; CDR3aa: CASSPPRDRATDTQYF
abundance: many; len: 14; d_gene: NA; j_gene: TRBJ2-7; v_gene: TRBV18; CDR3nt: TGTGCCAGCTCACCTTCGGGATCGTCCCGCGAGCAGTACTTC; CDR3aa: CASSPSGSSREQYF
abundance: few; len: 13; d_gene: TRBD1; j_gene: TRBJ2-7; v_gene: TRBV5-1; CDR3nt: TGCGCCAGCAGCTGGGACAGGGTTAACGAGCAGTACTTC; CDR3aa: CASSWDRVNEQYF
abundance: many; len: 12; d_gene: NA; j_gene: TRBJ2-7; v_gene: TRBV13; CDR3nt: TGTGCCAGCAGTCATTCCTCCGGGGAGCAGTACTTC; CDR3aa: CASSHSSGEQYF
abundance: many; len: 15; d_gene: NA; j_gene: TRBJ1-5; v_gene: TRBV27; CDR3nt: TGTGCCAGCTTAGCCCACGGGGCTGGCAATCAGCCCCAGCATTTT; CDR3aa: CASLAHGAGNQPQHF
abundance: many; len: 16; d_gene: TRBD1; j_gene: TRBJ1-2; v_gene: TRBV3-1; CDR3nt: TGTGCCAGCAGCCGCCCGATGACAGGGAGAGGTGGCGGCTACACCTTC; CDR3aa: CASSRPMTGRGGGYTF
abundance: NA; len: 14; d_gene: TRBD2; j_gene: TRBJ2-5; v_gene: TRBV6-1; CDR3nt: TGTGCCAGCAGTCCGCCGGGACTAGAAGAGACCCAGTACTTC; CDR3aa: CASSPPGLEETQYF
abundance: few; len: 13; d_gene: TRBD1; j_gene: TRBJ2-1; v_gene: TRBV5-1; CDR3nt: TGCGCCAGCACCCGGACAGGGAACAATGAGCAGTTCTTC; CDR3aa: CASTRTGNNEQFF
abundance: few; len: 14; d_gene: NA; j_gene: TRBJ2-3; v_gene: TRBV5-4; CDR3nt: TGTGCCAGCAGCCCCCGGGACCCCACAGATACGCAGTATTTT; CDR3aa: CASSPRDPTDTQYF
abundance: NA; len: 16; d_gene: TRBD1; j_gene: TRBJ1-3; v_gene: TRBV7-6; CDR3nt: TGTGCCAGCAGCCCCACCCAGGGGGGTGCTGGAAACACCATATATTTT; CDR3aa: CASSPTQGGAGNTIYF
abundance: NA; len: 14; d_gene: NA; j_gene: TRBJ2-2; v_gene: TRBV20-1; CDR3nt: TGCAGTGCTAGGGTTGCCCCGGGCACCGGGGAGCTGTTTTTT; CDR3aa: CSARVAPGTGELFF
abundance: NA; len: 16; d_gene: NA; j_gene: TRBJ2-3; v_gene: TRBV15; CDR3nt: TGTGCCACCAGCAGAGAGGACAGATCTAGCACAGATACGCAGTATTTT; CDR3aa: CATSREDRSSTDTQYF
abundance: NA; len: 17; d_gene: TRBD2; j_gene: TRBJ2-5; v_gene: TRBV24-1; CDR3nt: TGTGCCACCAGTACGGGACTAGCGGGAGTCCGGCAAGAGACCCAGTACTTC; CDR3aa: CATSTGLAGVRQETQYF
abundance: many; len: 15; d_gene: NA; j_gene: TRBJ1-5; v_gene: TRBV7-2; CDR3nt: TGTGCCAGCAGCTTAGGGGGCGTCAGAGGGCAGCCCCAGCATTTT; CDR3aa: CASSLGGVRGQPQHF
abundance: NA; len: 13; d_gene: NA; j_gene: TRBJ2-1; v_gene: TRBV28; CDR3nt: TGTACCAGCAGTTTATCAGGGACCAATGAGCAGTTCTTC; CDR3aa: CTSSLSGTNEQFF
abundance: few; len: 13; d_gene: TRBD1; j_gene: TRBJ2-5; v_gene: TRBV5-1; CDR3nt: TGCGCCAGCAGAGGGGGCACTCAAGAGACCCAGTACTTC; CDR3aa: CASRGGTQETQYF
abundance: many; len: 13; d_gene: NA; j_gene: TRBJ2-7; v_gene: TRBV28; CDR3nt: TGTGCCAGCAGTTCTGGGATGTGGGACGAGCAGTACTTC; CDR3aa: CASSSGMWDEQYF
abundance: NA; len: 14; d_gene: NA; j_gene: TRBJ1-6; v_gene: TRBV12-3/TRBV12-4; CDR3nt: TGTGCCAGCAGAACAGGCTCCTATAATTCACCCCTCCACTTT; CDR3aa: CASRTGSYNSPLHF
abundance: few; len: 13; d_gene: NA; j_gene: TRBJ2-5; v_gene: TRBV7-9; CDR3nt: TGTGCCAGCAGCTTAGAGATTTTGGGGACCCAGTACTTC; CDR3aa: CASSLEILGTQYF
abundance: many; len: 12; d_gene: TRBD2; j_gene: TRBJ2-7; v_gene: TRBV29-1; CDR3nt: TGCAGCGTTGCCAGCGGGAGTTACGAGCAGTACTTC; CDR3aa: CSVASGSYEQYF
abundance: many; len: 14; d_gene: NA; j_gene: TRBJ2-2; v_gene: TRBV6-1; CDR3nt: TGTGCCAGCAGCACCGACTATGCTTCCGGGGAGCTGTTTTTT; CDR3aa: CASSTDYASGELFF
abundance: many; len: 10; d_gene: NA; j_gene: TRBJ2-3; v_gene: TRBV6-1; CDR3nt: TGTGCCGCGAAGGGAGATACGCAGTATTTT; CDR3aa: CAAKGDTQYF
abundance: many; len: 17; d_gene: TRBD2; j_gene: TRBJ2-5; v_gene: TRBV7-9; CDR3nt: TGTGCCAGCAGACTCGGGAGGGAAGATCAGCGAAGAGAGACCCAGTACTTC; CDR3aa: CASRLGREDQRRETQYF
abundance: many; len: 14; d_gene: NA; j_gene: TRBJ1-3; v_gene: TRBV2; CDR3nt: TGTGCCGGCGCCCGCTACGGCTCTGGAAACACCATATATTTT; CDR3aa: CAGARYGSGNTIYF
abundance: many; len: 13; d_gene: NA; j_gene: TRBJ1-1; v_gene: TRBV18; CDR3nt: TGTGCCAGCTCACCAACTGACAGCACTGAAGCTTTCTTT; CDR3aa: CASSPTDSTEAFF
abundance: NA; len: 14; d_gene: NA; j_gene: TRBJ1-5; v_gene: TRBV27; CDR3nt: TGTGCCAGCAGTCCTGGACATGGCAATCAGCCCCAGCATTTT; CDR3aa: CASSPGHGNQPQHF
abundance: many; len: 13; d_gene: NA; j_gene: TRBJ2-7; v_gene: TRBV3-1; CDR3nt: TGTGCCAGCAGCCGGACAATCTCCTACGAGCAGTACTTC; CDR3aa: CASSRTISYEQYF
abundance: many; len: 15; d_gene: TRBD2; j_gene: TRBJ2-7; v_gene: TRBV6-1; CDR3nt: TGTGCCAGCACCCTACTGCCTAGCGGGAGCTACGAGCAGTACTTC; CDR3aa: CASTLLPSGSYEQYF
abundance: many; len: 14; d_gene: TRBD1; j_gene: TRBJ2-4; v_gene: TRBV3-1; CDR3nt: TGTGCCAGCAGCCAAGATCCAGGGGGAAACATTCAGTACTTC; CDR3aa: CASSQDPGGNIQYF
abundance: many; len: 13; d_gene: NA; j_gene: TRBJ2-7; v_gene: TRBV7-9; CDR3nt: TGTGCCAGCAGCGAGGAAGGGGTCCACGAGCAGTACTTC; CDR3aa: CASSEEGVHEQYF
abundance: NA; len: 17; d_gene: TRBD2; j_gene: TRBJ2-2; v_gene: TRBV12-3/TRBV12-4; CDR3nt: TGTGCCAGCAGAAAGACTAGCGGGGGGGCAGGGACCGGGGAGCTGTTTTTT; CDR3aa: CASRKTSGGAGTGELFF
abundance: once; len: 15; d_gene: NA; j_gene: TRBJ2-5; v_gene: TRBV9; CDR3nt: TGTGCCAGCAGCGAGGGCAGGGAGGTAGGAGAGACCCAGTACTTC; CDR3aa: CASSEGREVGETQYF
abundance: many; len: 13; d_gene: NA; j_gene: TRBJ2-1; v_gene: TRBV20-1; CDR3nt: TGCAGTGCAGTGACAGGTTTAAACAATGAGCAGTTCTTC; CDR3aa: CSAVTGLNNEQFF
abundance: few; len: 16; d_gene: TRBD1; j_gene: TRBJ2-3; v_gene: TRBV7-9; CDR3nt: TGTGCCAGCAGCTCTGGGACAGGGGACCCCACAGATACGCAGTATTTT; CDR3aa: CASSSGTGDPTDTQYF
abundance: NA; len: 12; d_gene: TRBD1; j_gene: TRBJ1-2; v_gene: TRBV29-1; CDR3nt: TGCAGCGTTGGACAGGGGGCTTATGGCTACACCTTC; CDR3aa: CSVGQGAYGYTF
abundance: many; len: 13; d_gene: NA; j_gene: TRBJ2-5; v_gene: TRBV11-2; CDR3nt: TGTGCCAGCAGCTTATACACAAAAGAGACCCAGTACTTC; CDR3aa: CASSLYTKETQYF
abundance: NA; len: 15; d_gene: TRBD2; j_gene: TRBJ2-1; v_gene: TRBV27; CDR3nt: TGTGCCAGCAGTTTTAGCGGGCGTCCGCAAAAAGAGCAGTTCTTC; CDR3aa: CASSFSGRPQKEQFF
abundance: NA; len: 12; d_gene: NA; j_gene: TRBJ2-1; v_gene: TRBV2; CDR3nt: TGTGCCAGCAGTGAACCCCCAGTTCTTGAGTTCTTC; CDR3aa: CASSEPPVLEFF
abundance: many; len: 14; d_gene: NA; j_gene: TRBJ2-1; v_gene: TRBV10-1; CDR3nt: TGCGCCAGCAGTAGACAGAGCTCCTACAATGAGCAGTTCTTC; CDR3aa: CASSRQSSYNEQFF
abundance: many; len: 14; d_gene: TRBD1; j_gene: TRBJ2-1; v_gene: TRBV20-1; CDR3nt: TGCAGTGCCATACAGGGGAGCCTTGGGAATGAGCAGTTCTTC; CDR3aa: CSAIQGSLGNEQFF
abundance: many; len: 18; d_gene: TRBD2; j_gene: TRBJ2-3; v_gene: TRBV3-1; CDR3nt: TGTGCCAGCAGCGTAGTAACACCTCTAGCGGGAGGCCCAGATACGCAGTATTTT; CDR3aa: CASSVVTPLAGGPDTQYF
abundance: many; len: 16; d_gene: TRBD2; j_gene: TRBJ2-3; v_gene: TRBV20-1; CDR3nt: TGCAGTGCCAACTTCAGGACTAGCGGGAAGGCAGATACGCAGTATTTT; CDR3aa: CSANFRTSGKADTQYF
abundance: NA; len: 16; d_gene: NA; j_gene: TRBJ2-1; v_gene: TRBV7-8; CDR3nt: TGTGCCAGCAGCTTAAGGCCGGGACGGTCTTACAATGAGCAGTTCTTC; CDR3aa: CASSLRPGRSYNEQFF
abundance: NA; len: 13; d_gene: NA; j_gene: TRBJ2-7; v_gene: TRBV9; CDR3nt: TGTGCCAGCAGCGTAGGTCCCCTAGGGGAGCAGTACTTC; CDR3aa: CASSVGPLGEQYF
abundance: many; len: 14; d_gene: NA; j_gene: TRBJ2-1; v_gene: TRBV11-2; CDR3nt: TGTGCCAGCAGCTCAACATGGGGGGGCGATGAGCAGTTCTTC; CDR3aa: CASSSTWGGDEQFF